The next 31 T cell receptor beta chains were all read from a single sample in a study of T cell responses to AZD1222 COVID-19 vaccine. TCRdb keeps only in-frame clones here, not all; method: immunoSEQ multiplex PCR. The data contain roughly 120,000 clones, nearly 90% of them singletons. The sequencing here drew on peripheral blood, taken on day 0 of AZD1222 vaccination. Source of these receptors: an adult in good health.

The chain employs TRBV7-2 and TRBJ2-2, with 8 bases that match TRBD1. CDR1 and CDR2 from the germline V gene are SGHTA and FQGNSA. The V gene end was trimmed by 5 bases and the J gene end by 7 bases; junction bases not matched to a gene: 12. The CDR3 spans 16 residues. CDR3 sequence (DNA): TGTGCCAGCAGCCAAGCACGGACAGGGTTGGGCGGGGAGCTGTTTTTT. Its translation is CASSQARTGLGGELFF. The entire variable domain, with the rest obtained from reference TRBV7-2 and TRBJ2-2, is as follows: GAGVSQSPSNKVTEKGKDVELRCDPISGHTALYWYRQSLGQGLEFLIYFQGNSAPDKSGLPSDRFSAERTGGSVSTLTIQRTQQEDSAVYLCASSQARTGLGGELFFGEGSRLTVL.

In DNA, the CDR3 is TGTGCCAGCAGCACAAGTGAGACCCAGTACTTC. The encoded protein is CASSTSETQYF. The rearrangement joins TRBV5-8 to TRBJ2-5; D is unresolved. Germline V gene data show CDR1 as SGHTS and CDR2 as YDEGEE. There are 11 residues in the CDR3. V gave up 4 bases and J gave up 5 bases, with 6 bases separating them.

In DNA form, the CDR3 reads TGCAGCGTCTTAAGCGGACCGGCGAACACTGAAGCTTTCTTT. Translating it yields CSVLSGPANTEAFF. The chain is built from TRBV29-1 and TRBJ1-1, with D unresolved. CDR3 length: 14 amino acids. Per the germline V gene, CDR1 is SQVTM and CDR2 is ANQGSEA. Trimming cost V 6 bases and J 1 base, with 15 bases left between them.

The chain links TRBV2 to TRBJ1-2; 9 nucleotides match TRBD1. CDR1 and CDR2 from the germline V gene are SNHLY and FYNNEI. The junction had 2 bases not matched to a gene; V was cut back by 10 bases and J by 2 bases. This CDR3 is built from 12 residues. The CDR3 loop reads CAMGQGNYGYTF. The DNA of the CDR3 is TGTGCCATGGGACAGGGAAACTATGGCTACACCTTC.

The chain employs TRBV6-2 or TRBV6-3 and TRBJ1-1; no clear D gene. V was trimmed by 4 bases and J by 5 bases, leaving 11 bases between them. In germline, CDR1 is MNHEY, CDR2 SVGEGT. This CDR3 spans 13 amino acids. CDR3 sequence: CASSSLGWTEAFF. CDR3 sequence (DNA): TGTGCCAGCAGTTCCCTCGGGTGGACTGAAGCTTTCTTT.

The rearrangement uses TRBV29-1 and TRBJ2-3; 8 bases match TRBD2. Trimming at V came to 6 bases and at J to 0 bases, leaving 8 bases not matched to a gene. The germline CDR1 and CDR2 sequences are SQVTM and ANQGSEA. The CDR3 loop spans 15 amino acids. CDR3 loop: CSVVQTGGSTDTQYF. The CDR3 DNA follows: TGCAGCGTGGTACAGACGGGGGGGAGCACAGATACGCAGTATTTT.

The rearrangement uses TRBV5-4 and TRBJ1-3; D gene unclear. CDR1 and CDR2 from the germline V gene are SGHNT and YYREEE (reference sequence). V was clipped by 0 bases and J by 0 bases, with 7 bases between them. The CDR3 contains 15 residues. The CDR3 bases are TGTGCCAGCAGCTTGGACTCCTTCTCTGGAAACACCATATATTTT. Amino acids: CASSLDSFSGNTIYF.

This sequence joins TRBV14 and TRBJ2-3, with 12 bases identical to TRBD2. After removal of 4 bases from V and 3 bases from J, the junction contained 8 bases not matched to a gene. This CDR3 is built from 17 residues. Germline V gene sequence: CDR1 SGHDN, CDR2 FVKESK. CDR3 sequence: CASSRLAGVKKTDTQYF. The CDR3 DNA reads TGTGCCAGCAGCCGACTAGCGGGAGTCAAGAAAACAGATACGCAGTATTTT.

This chain's CDR3 is CASSLTSGRDTQYF. CDR3 nucleotides: TGTGCCAGCAGTTTGACTAGCGGGAGAGATACGCAGTATTTT. The V and J genes are TRBV27 and TRBJ2-3; 12 positions agree with TRBD2. CDR3 length: 14 amino acids. Per the germline V gene, CDR1 is MNHEY and CDR2 is SMNVEV (reference sequence). Trimming cost V 3 bases and J 5 bases; bases outside gene matches: 0.

V is TRBV6-5 and J is TRBJ2-7; D is unclear. The CDR3 covers 14 residues. V was pared by 7 bases and J by 0 bases, with 13 bases between. Germline lookup yields CDR1 MNHEY and CDR2 SVGAGI. The CDR3 sequence: CASTGQMSSYEQYF. The CDR3 DNA is TGTGCCAGCACTGGGCAGATGAGCTCCTACGAGCAGTACTTC.

The J gene is TRBJ2-5, the V gene TRBV28; D remains unclear. The V gene's germline CDR1 is MDHEN and CDR2 SYDVKM. Trimming cost V 3 bases and J 5 bases, with 4 bases left between them. This CDR3 comprises 11 residues. Here the CDR3 DNA reads TGTGCCAGCAGTTTTTTTGAGACCCAGTACTTC. Amino acid sequence: CASSFFETQYF.

The V and J genes are TRBV19 and TRBJ1-2; 9 bases are a match to TRBD1. The J segment lost 4 bases and the V segment lost 7 bases, leaving 10 bases of the junction unmatched. The CDR3 is 15 residues long. The germline gives CDR1 LNHDA, CDR2 SQIVND (reference sequence). The CDR3 coding sequence is TGTGCCAGTACCCTCGGGACAGGGTCAGTCTATGGCTACACCTTC. Its translation is CASTLGTGSVYGYTF.

The gene calls are TRBV18 and TRBJ1-3, with D unclear. The CDR3 runs to 16 residues. Germline-derived CDR1 and CDR2 are KGHSH and LQKENI. Trimming took 1 base from V and 0 from J, leaving 10 bases between them. The CDR3 DNA sequence: TGTGCCAGCTCACCACTGTCAGCAGCCTCTGGAAACACCATATATTTT. It yields the protein CASSPLSAASGNTIYF.

V is TRBV15 and J is TRBJ1-4; D gene uncertain. Trimming removed 1 base at V and 7 bases at J, with 13 bases between. The CDR3 contains 15 residues. CDR1 LNHNV and CDR2 YYDKDF come from the germline V gene (reference sequence). The chain's CDR3 is CATSRGGNGGEKLFF. The CDR3 DNA is TGTGCCACCAGCAGAGGAGGCAACGGAGGTGAAAAACTGTTTTTT.

The gene calls are TRBV19 and TRBJ2-7; D possibly corresponds to TRBD1 (6 bases). CDR1 is LNHDA, CDR2 SQIVND, per germline (reference sequence). Trimming cost V 6 bases and J 0 bases, with 12 bases left between them. The CDR3 has 14 residues. CDR3 bases: TGTGCCAGTAGAGAACAGGGTAGCTCCTACGAGCAGTACTTC. Protein product: CASREQGSSYEQYF.

The V and J genes are TRBV3-1 (or the pseudogene TRBV3-2) and TRBJ2-7; TRBD2 matches 9 bases. The CDR3 is 16 residues long. Germline V gene data show CDR1 as LGHDT and CDR2 as YNNKEL (reference sequence). The junction had 11 bases not matched to a gene; V was cut back by 1 base and J by 7 bases. The CDR3 loop is CASSQVPSGIMGEQYF. The DNA for the CDR3 is TGTGCCAGCAGCCAAGTCCCTAGCGGGATAATGGGAGAGCAGTACTTC.

The rearrangement uses TRBV28 and TRBJ1-5; D is unclear. The CDR3 totals 10 residues. Between the trimmed V and J ends, which lost 8 bases and 10 bases, there was a span of 9 bases. Germline CDR1 MDHEN, CDR2 SYDVKM. CDR3 residues: CASGPNPQHF. DNA of the CDR3: TGTGCCAGCGGTCCTAATCCCCAGCATTTT.

The chain links TRBV28 to TRBJ1-4; D is ambiguous. Germline V gene lookup returns CDR1 MDHEN and CDR2 SYDVKM. This CDR3 is 11 amino acids long. The CDR3 coding sequence is TGTGTGAGTGCAACTAATGAAAAACTGTTTTTT. It encodes CVSATNEKLFF.

This clone occurred once. V is TRBV15 and J is TRBJ2-3; D is possibly TRBD2 (6 bases). The CDR3 contains 16 residues. Trimming cost V 4 bases and J 0 bases, with 14 bases left between them. Germline V CDR1 and CDR2: LNHNV, YYDKDF (reference sequence). The CDR3 coding sequence is TGTGCCACCAGCATATCGGGGGTTCCTAGCACAGATACGCAGTATTTT. Translated, it gives CATSISGVPSTDTQYF.

The chain links TRBV28 to TRBJ2-5; TRBD2 is a possible D gene (6 bases). The CDR3 has 15 amino acids. Germline lookup yields CDR1 MDHEN and CDR2 SYDVKM. Trimming left V 7 bases short and J 5 bases short, with 20 bases between. The CDR3 protein is CASKPGGGVGETQYF. The CDR3 nucleotides are TGTGCCAGCAAACCCGGAGGAGGGGTTGGGGAGACCCAGTACTTC. Using reference TRBV28 and TRBJ2-5 for the parts outside the CDR3, the full variable domain is DVKVTQSSRYLVKRTGEKVFLECVQDMDHENMFWYRQDPGLGLRLIYFSYDVKMKEKGDIPEGYSVSREKKERFSLILESASTNQTSMYLCASKPGGGVGETQYFGPGTRLLVL.

This chain uses TRBV19 with TRBJ2-1, with TRBD2 as a possible D gene (6 bases). V was clipped by 4 bases and J by 5 bases, with 21 bases between them. This CDR3 spans 17 amino acids. The germline CDR1 and CDR2 sequences are LNHDA and SQIVND (reference sequence). This CDR3 is CASSTSGTPGGHNEQFF. The CDR3 region has the DNA TGTGCCAGTAGTACCTCAGGGACCCCCGGAGGGCACAATGAGCAGTTCTTC.

J is TRBJ2-4 and V is TRBV28, with D tentatively TRBD2 (5 bases). Trimming removed 5 bases from V and 0 bases from J, with 14 bases in between. Germline lookup yields CDR1 MDHEN and CDR2 SYDVKM. The CDR3 runs to 16 residues. The CDR3 region is CASSDRGSLAKNIQYF. CDR3 in DNA: TGTGCCAGCAGTGACCGGGGATCTCTAGCCAAAAACATTCAGTACTTC.

The chain employs TRBV7-2 and TRBJ1-5; D is possibly TRBD1 (5 bases). The ends were cut back, 4 bases at V and 4 bases at J, with 14 bases in the middle. The CDR3 runs to 15 residues. Looked up from germline, CDR1 is SGHTA and CDR2 is FQGNSA. CDR3 sequence (DNA): TGTGCCAGCAGCTGGAGACAGACGGGAAATCAGCCCCAGCATTTT. Its protein is CASSWRQTGNQPQHF.

The chain joins TRBV3-1 (or the pseudogene TRBV3-2) to TRBJ1-1; D may be TRBD1 (6 bases). Trimming removed 2 bases from V and 5 bases from J, with 12 bases in between. Germline loops: CDR1 LGHDT, CDR2 YNNKEL (reference sequence). The CDR3 length is 14 residues. The CDR3 bases are TGTGCCAGCAGCCAAAGGGGGTTGCGGACTGAAGCTTTCTTT. Its translation is CASSQRGLRTEAFF.

J is TRBJ1-1 and V is TRBV20-1; D gene unclear. This CDR3 is 14 amino acids long. Trimming shortened V by 3 bases and J by 0 bases, and 11 bases separated the two germline ends. Germline CDR1 DFQATT, CDR2 SNEGSKA (reference sequence). The CDR3 DNA follows: TGCAGTGCTAGTCCCGGAGACGTGAACACTGAAGCTTTCTTT. It specifies CSASPGDVNTEAFF.

The gene calls are TRBV28 and TRBJ1-2; weak D call: TRBD1 (6 bases). V was trimmed by 8 bases and J by 4 bases, leaving 20 bases between them. CDR3 size: 15 residues. Germline loops: CDR1 MDHEN, CDR2 SYDVKM. The CDR3 protein is CASLKRAQGAYGYTF. In DNA, the CDR3 is TGTGCCAGCCTAAAACGGGCACAGGGAGCCTATGGCTACACCTTC.

V usage is TRBV20-1 and J usage is TRBJ1-3; D is ambiguous. CDR1 DFQATT and CDR2 SNEGSKA come from the germline V gene (reference sequence). CDR3 length: 11 amino acids. V shed 5 bases and J shed 8 bases, with 10 bases lying between them. For the CDR3, the DNA is TGCAGTGCTCCCTTATCAGACACCATATATTTT. Translation gives CSAPLSDTIYF.

The J gene is TRBJ2-2, the V gene TRBV10-3; D tentatively fits TRBD1 or TRBD2 (5 bases each). The germline V and J ends were trimmed by 6 bases and 9 bases, with 17 bases remaining between them. The CDR3 has 14 residues. In germline, CDR1 is ENHRY, CDR2 SYGVKD. The CDR3 DNA reads TGTGCCATCAGCACCGGGACGGAGGTGCGGGAGCTGTTTTTT. This codes for CAISTGTEVRELFF.

In regard to this clone: At one end, the junction sequence differs from germline, possibly due to a read error. V gene TRBV3-1 (or the pseudogene TRBV3-2) combines with J gene TRBJ1-1; D ambiguous. Germline loops: CDR1 LGHDT, CDR2 YNNKEL (reference sequence). The CDR3 runs 11 residues. CDR3 region: CASSQAGRLIF. Here the CDR3 DNA reads TGTGCCAGCAGCCAAGCCGGCAGGTTGATCTTT.

The gene calls are TRBV5-1 and TRBJ1-1; 12 bases are shared with TRBD1. With 2 bases clipped from V and 8 bases from J, the junction kept 4 bases outside the gene matches. Germline V lookup: CDR1 SGHRS, CDR2 YFSETQ. CDR3 length: 14 amino acids. CDR3 residues: CASSLPGTGGEAFF. The CDR3 DNA reads TGCGCCAGCAGCTTACCTGGGACAGGGGGCGAAGCTTTCTTT.

This sequence joins TRBV5-1 and TRBJ2-3; D is unresolved. V was clipped by 0 bases and J by 3 bases, with 5 bases between them. The CDR3 extends over 13 amino acids. Germline lookup yields CDR1 SGHRS and CDR2 YFSETQ. CDR3: CASSLGETDTQYF. CDR3 sequence (DNA): TGCGCCAGCAGCTTGGGGGAAACAGATACGCAGTATTTT.